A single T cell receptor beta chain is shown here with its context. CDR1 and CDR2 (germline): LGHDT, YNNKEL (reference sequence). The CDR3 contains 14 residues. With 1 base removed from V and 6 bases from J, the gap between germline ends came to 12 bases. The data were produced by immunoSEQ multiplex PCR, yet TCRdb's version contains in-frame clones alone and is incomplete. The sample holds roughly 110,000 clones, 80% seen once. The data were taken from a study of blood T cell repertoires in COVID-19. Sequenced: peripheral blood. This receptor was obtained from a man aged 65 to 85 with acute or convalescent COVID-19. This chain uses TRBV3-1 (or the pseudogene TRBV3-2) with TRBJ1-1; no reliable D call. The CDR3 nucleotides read TGTGCCAGCAGCCAAGTCATAGGGAGCGCTGAAGCTTTCTTT. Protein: CASSQVIGSAEAFF.